The clone carrying this T cell receptor (beta chain) was counted a single time. This table comes from immunoSEQ multiplex PCR, and its TCRdb copy is limited to in-frame clones, with some not included. This sample has 310,000 or so clones, with around nine tenths found just once. V dropped 4 bases and J dropped 0 bases, with 11 bases sitting between them. The CDR3 covers 14 residues. The germline V gene has CDR1 SGHNT and CDR2 YYREEE (reference sequence). Enrollees, roughly 18 to 90 years old, lived in fewer than 25 US areas. Cohort 3 donors counted as recovered after two negative PCRs, clearance, or resolved symptoms. These data originate in a study of blood T cell repertoires in COVID-19. Whole-study context: Samples came from the United States, Italy and Spain, spanning acute and convalescent COVID-19.

The gene calls are TRBV5-4 and TRBJ2-7; a possible D gene is TRBD1 (7 bases). This clonotype originated in a woman under 40 who had recovered from COVID-19. The sequencing sample was made of PBMCs or T cells enriched from blood (not recorded which). CDR3 sequence reads: CASSAGTASYEQYF. As DNA, the CDR3 is TGTGCCAGCAGCGCGGGGACAGCCTCCTACGAGCAGTACTTC.